The 28 T cell receptor beta chains below all came from one sample that was sequenced in a study of CD8 T cells in Susac syndrome. RNA in amounts of about 0.5 to 1 ug was reverse transcribed with random hexamers. MiXCR, applied by TCRdb to the immunoSEQ multiplex PCR reads, yields one record per CDR3 protein. This table holds about 210,000 distinct CDR3 sequences, approximately 95% found once. Sequenced input: CD4+ T cells from PBMCs. The origin of the receptors is a human donor with multiple sclerosis.

The chain uses TRBV30 and TRBJ2-7; 9 positions agree with TRBD1. The germline gives CDR1 GTSNPN, CDR2 SVGIG (reference sequence). This CDR3 has 12 amino acids. Germline trimming cut 5 bases from V and 6 bases from J; bases unmatched to any gene: 5. The CDR3 nucleotides are TGTGCCTGGGAGACAGGGGGGAGCGAGCAGTACTTC. Translating it yields CAWETGGSEQYF.

The chain joins TRBV23-1 to TRBJ1-1, with a possible D match to TRBD1 (6 bases). TRBV23-1 is identified as an open reading frame with a role that is uncertain. The CDR3 consists of 17 residues. V lost 0 bases and J lost 0, with 14 bases in between. The CDR3 bases are TGCGCCAGCAGTCAATCTCCAGCAGGGGCTATGAACACTGAAGCTTTCTTT. Its protein product is CASSQSPAGAMNTEAFF.

The chain combines TRBV6-5 with TRBJ2-4; D gene ambiguous. Germline V gene sequence: CDR1 MNHEY, CDR2 SVGAGI. V dropped 6 bases and J dropped 5 bases, with 14 bases sitting between them. This CDR3 spans 14 amino acids. Here the CDR3 reads CASSLGPTQNIQYF. The CDR3 DNA is TGTGCCAGCAGCCTCGGACCAACCCAAAACATTCAGTACTTC.

V is TRBV7-3 and J is TRBJ2-7; D remains ambiguous. The CDR3 sequence is 14 residues long. Germline V gene sequence: CDR1 SGHTA, CDR2 FQGTGA. V was trimmed by 6 bases and J by 6 bases, leaving 18 bases between them. The CDR3 is CASSMADRPGEQYF. In nucleotides, the CDR3 is TGTGCCAGCAGTATGGCGGACCGGCCCGGCGAGCAGTACTTC. The whole variable domain, filled in from reference TRBV7-3 and TRBJ2-7, reads GAGVSQTPSNKVTEKGKYVELRCDPISGHTALYWYRQSLGQGPEFLIYFQGTGAADDSGLPNDRFFAVRPEGSVSTLKIQRTERGDSAVYLCASSMADRPGEQYFGPGTRLTVT.

V usage is TRBV20-1 and J usage is TRBJ2-2; 10 nucleotides match TRBD2. V shed 5 bases, J shed 7 bases, and the junction held 7 bases outside the gene matches. The germline CDR1 and CDR2 sequences are DFQATT and SNEGSKA (reference sequence). This CDR3 contains 14 residues. This CDR3 reads CSARKRGGGGELFF. The CDR3 DNA follows: TGCAGTGCTCGAAAGCGGGGGGGCGGCGGGGAGCTGTTTTTT.

The chain joins TRBV7-9 to TRBJ1-1; tentatively, D is TRBD1 (5 bases). The CDR3 totals 13 residues. Germline loops: CDR1 SEHNR, CDR2 FQNEAQ (reference sequence). The V gene lost 8 bases and the J gene lost 1 base, with 11 bases spanning the gap. The CDR3 here is CASARTPNTEAFF. The CDR3 DNA follows: TGTGCCAGCGCGAGGACACCGAACACTGAAGCTTTCTTT. Together with reference TRBV7-9 and TRBJ1-1, the CDR3 gives the full variable domain: DTGVSQNPRHKITKRGQNVTFRCDPISEHNRLYWYRQTLGQGPEFLTYFQNEAQLEKSRLLSDRFSAERPKGSFSTLEIQRTEQGDSAMYLCASARTPNTEAFFGQGTRLTVV.

The gene calls are TRBV29-1 and TRBJ2-7; perhaps D is TRBD1 or TRBD2 (7 bases each). The V gene lost 6 bases and the J gene lost 2 bases, with 14 bases spanning the gap. This CDR3 has 13 amino acids. Germline V gene data show CDR1 as SQVTM and CDR2 as ANQGSEA. The CDR3 sequence is CSVSRGGAYEQYF. In nucleotides, the CDR3 is TGCAGCGTCTCCAGGGGGGGTGCCTACGAGCAGTACTTC.

This clonotype appeared a single time. The rearrangement links TRBV29-1 to TRBJ2-4, with D perhaps TRBD2 (6 bases). The CDR3 has 16 amino acids. Trimming removed 3 bases at V and 1 base at J, with 16 bases between. Germline V CDR1 and CDR2: SQVTM, ANQGSEA. CDR3: CSVDGVGGSAKNIQYF. The CDR3 DNA reads as TGCAGCGTTGATGGGGTAGGAGGGTCGGCCAAAAACATTCAGTACTTC. Filled out from reference TRBV29-1 and TRBJ2-4, the complete variable domain reads SAVISQKPSRDICQRGTSLTIQCQVDSQVTMMFWYRQQPGQSLTLIATANQGSEATYESGFVIDKFPISRPNLTFSTLTVSNMSPEDSSIYLCSVDGVGGSAKNIQYFGAGTRLSVL.

The chain couples TRBV9 to TRBJ2-5, with D possibly matching TRBD2 (5 bases). This CDR3 is 15 amino acids long. V shed 0 bases and J shed 4 bases, with 13 bases lying between them. Germline CDR1 and CDR2: SGDLS and YYNGEE. CDR3 sequence: CASSVVSGGGETQYF. The DNA of the CDR3 is TGTGCCAGCAGCGTAGTGTCAGGAGGTGGAGAGACCCAGTACTTC. Full variable domain (outside the CDR3, taken from reference TRBV9 and TRBJ2-5): DSGVTQTPKHLITATGQRVTLRCSPRSGDLSVYWYQQSLDQGLQFLIQYYNGEERAKGNILERFSAQQFPDLHSELNLSSLELGDSALYFCASSVVSGGGETQYFGPGTRLLVL.

This chain uses TRBV3-1 with TRBJ2-5; no firm D call. This CDR3 region has 12 residues. Per germline, CDR1 LGHDT and CDR2 YNNKEL (reference sequence). Deletions cut 2 bases from V and 0 bases from J, with 1 base between. The CDR3 DNA sequence: TGTGCCAGCAGCCAAAACCAAGAGACCCAGTACTTC. Translation: CASSQNQETQYF.

The J gene is TRBJ2-7, the V gene TRBV6-5; 11 bases are shared with TRBD1. This CDR3 has 14 residues. CDR1 is MNHEY and CDR2 is SVGAGI in the germline V gene. V lost 6 bases to trimming and J lost 0 bases; unmatched junction nucleotides: 1. DNA for the CDR3: TGTGCCAGCAGCGGGACAGGGGGCTCCTACGAGCAGTACTTC. It is translated as CASSGTGGSYEQYF.

This clonotype was seen a single time. The chain employs TRBV7-8 and TRBJ2-3; 12 nucleotides agree with TRBD2. V shed 0 bases, J shed 5 bases, and the junction held 3 bases outside the gene matches. The CDR3 is 16 residues long. Germline CDR1 SGHVS, CDR2 FQNEAQ. The CDR3 here is CASSLALAGGVDTQYF. Written as DNA, the CDR3 is TGTGCCAGCAGCTTAGCCCTAGCGGGGGGGGTAGATACGCAGTATTTT.

The chain recombines TRBV20-1 with TRBJ2-1; D may be TRBD2 (5 bases). Trimming cost V 6 bases and J 5 bases, with 17 bases left between them. CDR1 and CDR2 from the germline V gene are DFQATT and SNEGSKA (reference sequence). The CDR3 contains 14 residues. The CDR3 DNA reads TGCAGTGCAACTCCTTTAGCGCGAAACAATGAGCAGTTCTTC. Its translation: CSATPLARNNEQFF.

The rearrangement links TRBV7-3 to TRBJ2-1; unclear D gene. The V end was cut by 6 bases, the J end by 1 base, with 10 bases between. Looked up from germline, CDR1 is SGHTA and CDR2 is FQGTGA. The CDR3 spans 14 residues. CDR3 sequence (DNA): TGTGCCAGCAGTCTCTCAGGTTCCTACAATGAGCAGTTCTTC. As protein: CASSLSGSYNEQFF. The entire variable domain, with the rest obtained from reference TRBV7-3 and TRBJ2-1, is as follows: GAGVSQTPSNKVTEKGKYVELRCDPISGHTALYWYRQSLGQGPEFLIYFQGTGAADDSGLPNDRFFAVRPEGSVSTLKIQRTERGDSAVYLCASSLSGSYNEQFFGPGTRLTVL.

The chain couples TRBV18 to TRBJ2-7, with 8 bases aligning to TRBD2. J was trimmed by 6 bases and V by 3 bases; bases with no gene match: 7. CDR1 is KGHSH, CDR2 LQKENI, per germline. This CDR3 spans 14 amino acids. DNA for the CDR3: TGTGCCAGCTCACCTCAGCGGGAGATTGTCGAGCAGTACTTC. Amino acid sequence: CASSPQREIVEQYF.

V gene TRBV4-2 combines with J gene TRBJ2-1; 8 bases align to TRBD2. The CDR3 is 15 amino acids. V shed 8 bases and J 7 bases; nucleotides not matched to a gene: 13. Germline CDR1 reads LGHNA; CDR2 reads YNFKEQ. In DNA form, the CDR3 reads TGTGCCAGCTCACCCGGGGGGGCTTATTTGAATGAGCAGTTCTTC. Translating gives CASSPGGAYLNEQFF.

The CDR3 sequence: CASSFLGLDYTDTQYF. The CDR3, as DNA: TGTGCCAGCAGTTTCCTGGGACTAGATTACACAGATACGCAGTATTTT. The chain couples TRBV28 to TRBJ2-3; 8 nucleotides agree with TRBD2. The CDR3 contains 16 residues. After removal of 3 bases from V and 2 bases from J, the junction contained 7 bases not matched to a gene. Germline CDR1 MDHEN, CDR2 SYDVKM.

The chain has TRBV15 and TRBJ1-1; the D is unclear. CDR1 and CDR2 (germline): LNHNV, YYDKDF (reference sequence). Between the trimmed V and J ends, which lost 3 bases and 4 bases, there was a span of 21 bases. The CDR3 covers 17 residues. CDR3 nucleotides: TGTGCCACCAGCAGGGGAGCTAGGCCGAGTCGTCCCACTGAAGCTTTCTTT. Translation gives CATSRGARPSRPTEAFF.

The chain combines TRBV29-1 with TRBJ2-7, with TRBD1 matching 7 bases. CDR1 and CDR2 (germline): SQVTM, ANQGSEA. This CDR3 has 13 residues. V was clipped by 0 bases and J by 5 bases; unmatched bases: 4. The CDR3 coding sequence is TGCAGCGTTGAAGAACAGGGGTTAGACGAGCAGTACTTC. Protein: CSVEEQGLDEQYF.

This CDR3 reads CASSLLVAADTQYF. In DNA form, the CDR3 reads TGCGCCAGCAGCTTGTTGGTAGCGGCAGATACGCAGTATTTT. V usage is TRBV5-1 and J usage is TRBJ2-3; the D gene is possibly TRBD2 (6 bases). The V and J ends lost 1 base and 4 bases respectively, with 10 bases between them. This CDR3 comprises 14 residues. Germline V CDR1 and CDR2: SGHRS, YFSETQ.

The DNA for the CDR3 is TGTGCCAGTAGTATTAGGGGCCCAACCTACGAGCAGTACTTC. Residues: CASSIRGPTYEQYF. V usage is TRBV19 and J usage is TRBJ2-7; D possibly corresponds to TRBD1 (5 bases). This CDR3 is built from 14 residues. Germline V CDR1 and CDR2: LNHDA, SQIVND (reference sequence). The ends were cut back, 3 bases at V and 2 bases at J, with 11 bases in the middle.

Here the CDR3 reads CASSYRLAGKNRDYYEQYF. Written as DNA, the CDR3 is TGTGCCAGCAGCTATCGTTTAGCGGGGAAAAACCGAGACTACTACGAGCAGTACTTC. This rearrangement joins TRBV7-9 to TRBJ2-7, with 8 bases aligning to TRBD2. This CDR3 has 19 amino acids. Germline trimming cut 4 bases from V and 3 bases from J; bases unmatched to any gene: 20. Germline loops: CDR1 SEHNR, CDR2 FQNEAQ (reference sequence).

The chain recombines TRBV6-1 with TRBJ2-1; TRBD2 agrees at 8 bases. In germline, CDR1 is MNHNS, CDR2 SASEGT. The CDR3 consists of 15 residues. With V trimmed by 6 bases and J by 8 bases, 12 bases remained unmatched. In DNA form, the CDR3 reads TGTGCCAGCAGCGGAAAAAGGACTAGCACGGATGAGCAGTTCTTC. Translating gives CASSGKRTSTDEQFF.

The chain recombines TRBV3-1 with TRBJ1-1, with D uncertain. This CDR3 comprises 13 residues. With 3 bases removed from V and 1 base from J, the gap between germline ends came to 6 bases. Germline V CDR1 and CDR2: LGHDT, YNNKEL (reference sequence). CDR3 amino acids: CASSQGGNTEAFF. In DNA form, the CDR3 reads TGTGCCAGCAGCCAGGGCGGGAACACTGAAGCTTTCTTT.

The CDR3 sequence: CSVAPGAGSNEQFF. The DNA for the CDR3 is TGCAGCGTAGCCCCAGGGGCCGGGTCCAATGAGCAGTTCTTC. The chain is built from TRBV29-1 and TRBJ2-1; TRBD1 might be the D (6 bases). Germline V gene data show CDR1 as SQVTM and CDR2 as ANQGSEA. V was cut by 6 bases and J by 6 bases, with 18 bases left in between. This CDR3 has 14 amino acids.

This chain joins TRBV9 and TRBJ2-5, with D perhaps TRBD1 (6 bases). Germline values: CDR1 SGDLS, CDR2 YYNGEE. V was pared by 0 bases and J by 5 bases, with 14 bases between. The CDR3 extends over 15 amino acids. CDR3: CASSVGQGRGETQYF. In DNA, the CDR3 is TGTGCCAGCAGCGTAGGTCAGGGGCGCGGGGAGACCCAGTACTTC.

The rearrangement uses TRBV3-1 and TRBJ2-5, with TRBD2 matching over 8 bases. Looked up from germline, CDR1 is LGHDT and CDR2 is YNNKEL (reference sequence). There are 15 residues in the CDR3. V was clipped by 6 bases and J by 5 bases; unmatched bases: 11. The CDR3: CASRTGTRVSETQYF. In DNA, the CDR3 is TGTGCCAGCAGAACCGGGACTAGGGTTTCGGAGACCCAGTACTTC.

The chain couples TRBV30 to TRBJ2-2; 8 bases line up with TRBD2. V shed 1 base and J 4 bases; nucleotides not matched to a gene: 2. This CDR3 is built from 14 residues. Germline CDR1 and CDR2: GTSNPN and SVGIG (reference sequence). In DNA, the CDR3 is TGTGCCTGGAGTGCCGGGACTAGCACCGGGGAGCTGTTTTTT. This translates into CAWSAGTSTGELFF.